What follows are 25 T cell receptor beta chains derived from one specimen sequenced in a study of T cells after posttransplantation cyclophosphamide. Only in-frame clones appear in the TCRdb table, and some are missing; sequencing was by immunoSEQ multiplex PCR. Of approximately 16,000 clones in the sample, more than 60% were seen once. Busulfan-fludarabine conditioning, marrow transplant, and cyclophosphamide on days +3 and +4 were administered. The sequences come from CD8+ T cells sorted from PBMCs, collected around 2,000 days after a stem cell transplant with posttransplant cyclophosphamide. Receptor source: a female patient aged 35 to 55 who received an allogeneic stem cell transplant from a related donor, was CMV-positive, and had no GVHD. Some T cells may be provided by the graft donor.

This clone came up once. The chain carries TRBV7-9 and TRBJ2-2; possible D gene TRBD1, 6 bases. CDR1 and CDR2 (germline): SEHNR, FQNEAQ (reference sequence). The CDR3 is made up of 14 amino acids. Trimming cost V 4 bases and J 5 bases, with 11 bases left between them. CDR3 in DNA: TGTGCCAGCAGCTCAAACAGGGAAACCGGGGAGCTGTTTTTT. As protein: CASSSNRETGELFF.

The table lists this clone with a few counts. V usage is TRBV7-9 and J usage is TRBJ2-7; tentatively, D is TRBD1 (6 bases). Per the germline V gene, CDR1 is SEHNR and CDR2 is FQNEAQ (reference sequence). The CDR3 covers 15 residues. V was shortened by 7 bases and J by 2 bases, with 18 bases between the two germline ends. The CDR3 nucleotides read TGTGCCAGCACCCACAAGGGGGACCTAGCCTACGAGCAGTACTTC. This sequence encodes CASTHKGDLAYEQYF.

This rearrangement joins TRBV7-9 to TRBJ1-2; 7 bases are a match to TRBD1. This CDR3 contains 15 residues. The germline gives CDR1 SEHNR, CDR2 FQNEAQ (reference sequence). V shed 1 base, J shed 14 bases, and the junction held 16 bases outside the gene matches. CDR3 protein: CASSLDSSRDRLSTF. CDR3 sequence (DNA): TGTGCCAGCAGCTTAGACTCAAGCCGGGACAGACTTTCAACCTTC.

The chain couples TRBV5-1 to TRBJ2-1, with 11 bases lining up with TRBD2. In germline, CDR1 is SGHRS, CDR2 YFSETQ. V was pared by 2 bases and J by 7 bases, with 11 bases of the junction left unmatched. This CDR3 is built from 17 residues. CDR3 nucleotides: TGCGCCAGCAGCTTTCCATCGACTAGCGGGGACCCTAATGAGCAGTTCTTC. Translating it yields CASSFPSTSGDPNEQFF.

This chain links TRBV27 with TRBJ2-5; 13 bases fit TRBD2. Germline CDR1 is MNHEY and CDR2 is SMNVEV (reference sequence). There are 16 residues in the CDR3. The V and J ends lost 4 bases and 2 bases, in that order; junction bases with no gene match: 4. CDR3 in DNA: TGTGCCAGCAGTTCACTAGCGGGGGGGCCGCAAGAGACCCAGTACTTC. Translating gives CASSSLAGGPQETQYF.

V is TRBV7-3 and J is TRBJ2-2; D perhaps matches TRBD2 (6 bases). The CDR3 loop spans 15 amino acids. The V end lost 5 bases, the J end lost 0 bases, and 10 bases lay between the germline ends. CDR1 and CDR2 from the germline V gene are SGHTA and FQGTGA. The CDR3 sequence is CASSKGLSNTGELFF. The CDR3 nucleotides are TGTGCCAGCAGCAAGGGACTGTCGAACACCGGGGAGCTGTTTTTT.

The rearrangement links TRBV28 to TRBJ1-5; D is unclear. V lost 7 bases to trimming and J lost 6 bases, with 16 bases between them. The CDR3 is 14 amino acids. Germline V CDR1 and CDR2: MDHEN, SYDVKM. CDR3 coding DNA: TGTGCCAGCAATTACAGATATAGCGGTCAGCCCCAGCATTTT. Its translation: CASNYRYSGQPQHF.

Concerning this clone itself: A read error may account for a junction end that differs from germline. This sequence joins TRBV7-7 and TRBJ2-1; 12 nucleotides match TRBD1. Germline-derived CDR1 and CDR2 are SSHAT and FNYEAQ (reference sequence). This CDR3 spans 16 amino acids. CDR3 protein: CASSPPGQGAKNEQFF. DNA for the CDR3: TGTGCTAGCAGCCCGCCGGGACAGGGGGCAAAAAATGAGCAGTTCTTC. Full variable domain (outside the CDR3, taken from reference TRBV7-7 and TRBJ2-1): GAGVSQSPRYKVTKRGQDVTLRCDPISSHATLYWYQQALGQGPEFLTYFNYEAQPDKSGLPSDRFSAERPEGSISTLTIQRTEQRDSAMYRCASSPPGQGAKNEQFFGPGTRLTVL.

The V and J genes are TRBV28 and TRBJ2-3, with TRBD1 as a possible D gene (6 bases). In germline, CDR1 is MDHEN, CDR2 SYDVKM. The CDR3 is made up of 15 amino acids. Trimming left V 6 bases short and J 2 bases short, with 15 bases between. This CDR3 is CASSTHRVATDTQYF. CDR3 in DNA: TGTGCCAGCAGCACTCACAGGGTGGCCACAGATACGCAGTATTTT.

This clone was recorded only once. The chain couples TRBV7-9 to TRBJ1-1, with no clear D. Germline values: CDR1 SEHNR, CDR2 FQNEAQ (reference sequence). The CDR3 contains 15 residues. Trimming left V 0 bases short and J 5 bases short, with 13 bases between. The CDR3 loop is CASSLARQARTEAFF. CDR3 in DNA: TGTGCCAGCAGCTTAGCCCGACAAGCAAGGACTGAAGCTTTCTTT.

V gene TRBV27 combines with J gene TRBJ2-1; 12 nucleotides agree with TRBD2. Germline-derived CDR1 and CDR2 are MNHEY and SMNVEV (reference sequence). The CDR3 has 15 amino acids. The J segment lost 4 bases and the V segment lost 5 bases, leaving 3 bases of the junction unmatched. The CDR3 loop reads CASSPLAGGYNEQFF. The CDR3 DNA reads TGTGCCAGCAGTCCGCTAGCGGGGGGGTACAATGAGCAGTTCTTC.

V is TRBV4-1 and J is TRBJ2-3, with a tentative D call TRBD2 (7 bases). This CDR3 region has 15 residues. Germline V gene sequence: CDR1 MGHRA, CDR2 YSYEKL. V lost 2 bases and J lost 5, with 14 bases in between. This CDR3 is CASSQLGGQKDTQYF. The CDR3, as DNA: TGCGCCAGCAGCCAACTGGGGGGGCAGAAAGATACGCAGTATTTT.

V usage is TRBV5-1 and J usage is TRBJ2-7; TRBD2 might be the D (6 bases). Germline values: CDR1 SGHRS, CDR2 YFSETQ. Trimming took off 3 bases at V and 7 bases at J, with 8 bases between the two ends. The CDR3 is 11 residues long. The CDR3 reads CASSYAGEQYF. CDR3 nucleotide sequence: TGCGCCAGCAGCTACGCGGGGGAGCAGTACTTC. The full variable domain, its missing parts supplied by reference TRBV5-1 and TRBJ2-7, is KAGVTQTPRYLIKTRGQQVTLSCSPISGHRSVSWYQQTPGQGLQFLFEYFSETQRNKGNFPGRFSGRQFSNSRSEMNVSTLELGDSALYLCASSYAGEQYFGPGTRLTVT.

This sequence joins TRBV15 and TRBJ2-1; D is uncertain. The V gene's germline CDR1 is LNHNV and CDR2 YYDKDF (reference sequence). The length of the CDR3 is 15 residues. Trimming removed 4 bases from V and 0 bases from J, with 10 bases in between. CDR3 protein: CATSIRRFSYNEQFF. CDR3 nucleotide sequence: TGTGCCACCAGCATAAGGCGGTTCTCCTACAATGAGCAGTTCTTC.

This clone was observed once. The gene calls are TRBV6-4 and TRBJ2-2, with D perhaps matching TRBD2 (6 bases). V was clipped by 6 bases and J by 3 bases, with 8 bases between them. Germline V lookup: CDR1 MRHNA, CDR2 SNTAGT. The CDR3 totals 13 residues. The CDR3 spells CASRGGDTGELFF. In DNA, the CDR3 is TGTGCCAGCAGGGGCGGGGACACCGGGGAGCTGTTTTTT.

This clone was counted between two and nine times. The rearrangement joins TRBV19 to TRBJ1-6; D remains unclear. Trimming pared 5 bases from V and 9 bases from J, leaving 8 bases between. Germline CDR1 and CDR2: LNHDA and SQIVND (reference sequence). CDR3 length: 12 amino acids. CDR3 coding DNA: TGTGCCAGTAGTGCCGATAGTTCACCCCTCCACTTT. Translated: CASSADSSPLHF.

V is TRBV4-1 and J is TRBJ2-2; D might be TRBD1 (5 bases). Trimming shortened V by 8 bases and J by 2 bases, and 12 bases separated the two germline ends. From germline, CDR1 is MGHRA and CDR2 YSYEKL. This CDR3 has 14 amino acids. This chain's CDR3 is CASLKGPNTGELFF. The CDR3, as DNA: TGCGCCAGCCTGAAGGGGCCCAACACCGGGGAGCTGTTTTTT.

This clone was observed a few times. The genes are TRBV5-8 and TRBJ2-7; 8 nucleotides align to TRBD1. V lost 0 bases, J lost 5 bases, and 4 bases stayed unmatched. Germline assignment: CDR1 SGHTS and CDR2 YDEGEE. CDR3 length: 14 residues. The CDR3 DNA reads as TGTGCCAGCAGCTTGGAACAGGGGGGCCACGAGCAGTACTTC. Its translation: CASSLEQGGHEQYF.

V usage is TRBV27 and J usage is TRBJ2-7; 11 nucleotides match TRBD2. The length of the CDR3 is 14 residues. Unmatched junction bases numbered 5, after V lost 7 bases and J lost 3 bases. Germline lookup yields CDR1 MNHEY and CDR2 SMNVEV (reference sequence). The CDR3 reads CASKVAGGDYEQYF. CDR3 nucleotide sequence: TGTGCCAGCAAGGTAGCGGGGGGGGACTACGAGCAGTACTTC.

The genes are TRBV19 and TRBJ1-6; no reliable D call. From germline, CDR1 is LNHDA and CDR2 SQIVND (reference sequence). The V gene lost 6 bases and the J gene lost 6 bases, with 18 bases spanning the gap. The CDR3 is 16 amino acids. This CDR3 reads CASSPRPAAGNSPLHF. The CDR3 DNA follows: TGTGCCAGTAGCCCTCGTCCAGCCGCGGGTAATTCACCCCTCCACTTT.

The chain carries TRBV27 and TRBJ2-1; D perhaps matches TRBD1 (5 bases). The CDR3 spans 15 residues. CDR1 is MNHEY, CDR2 SMNVEV, per germline (reference sequence). With 1 base removed from V and 2 bases from J, the gap between germline ends came to 9 bases. CDR3 sequence reads: CASSLLSGPYNEQFF. CDR3 DNA: TGTGCCAGCAGTTTATTGTCAGGGCCCTACAATGAGCAGTTCTTC.

CDR3 coding DNA: TGTGCCAGCAGTTATCTTCCAAGGGACAGATTCTACACCTTC. Translation gives CASSYLPRDRFYTF. The chain is built from TRBV6-5 and TRBJ1-2, with 7 bases aligning to TRBD1. CDR3 length equals 14 residues. J gave up 10 bases and V 3 bases, and 11 bases lay outside the gene matches. Germline V lookup: CDR1 MNHEY, CDR2 SVGAGI.

The chain recombines TRBV19 with TRBJ2-2; 9 bases agree with TRBD2. V was pared by 5 bases and J by 3 bases, with 4 bases of the junction left unmatched. The CDR3 is 15 amino acids. Germline CDR1 reads LNHDA; CDR2 reads SQIVND (reference sequence). CDR3 in DNA: TGTGCCAGTAGTCCGCTAGCGGGGTACACCGGGGAGCTGTTTTTT. It is translated as CASSPLAGYTGELFF. The whole variable domain, remainder taken from reference TRBV19 and TRBJ2-2, is DGGITQSPKYLFRKEGQNVTLSCEQNLNHDAMYWYRQDPGQGLRLIYYSQIVNDFQKGDIAEGYSVSREKKESFPLTVTSAQKNPTAFYLCASSPLAGYTGELFFGEGSRLTVL.

The chain is built from TRBV19 and TRBJ2-1, with 7 nucleotides matching TRBD2. With 3 bases clipped from V and 7 bases from J, the junction kept 6 bases outside the gene matches. This CDR3 spans 14 amino acids. CDR1 LNHDA and CDR2 SQIVND come from the germline V gene (reference sequence). The CDR3 DNA reads as TGTGCCAGTAGTATCCTAGTGCGGGGGAATGAGCAGTTCTTC. Protein: CASSILVRGNEQFF.

The V call is TRBV7-9, the J call TRBJ2-1, with 8 bases matching TRBD2. V lost 1 base and J lost 3; bases outside the gene matches: 8. CDR3 length equals 17 residues. From germline, CDR1 is SEHNR and CDR2 FQNEAQ (reference sequence). The CDR3 nucleotides read TGTGCCAGCAGCTTAGGCCAGGGAGCGGGGGACTACAATGAGCAGTTCTTC. It yields the protein CASSLGQGAGDYNEQFF.